This T cell receptor (beta chain) was recorded in a study of CD8+ T cells in alopecia areata. General observations from the study: Greater clonality was observed in lesional scalp samples, especially alopecia totalis/universalis, versus normal scalp. Both scalp clonality and the expanded CD8+ clones among the top 100 showed a significant decrease with tofacitinib. In scalp and blood, many expanded lesional clones persisted during tofacitinib. Since there was just one nonresponder, nobody can yet say how baseline CD8+ expansion ties to response.

Concerning this clone: Its specificity is not known.

The treatment was: oral pan-JAK inhibitor, 5-10 mg twice daily. cDNA serving as the sequencing template came from extracted, reverse transcribed RNA. Sequencing was performed with immunoSEQ multiplex PCR; in TCRdb, only in-frame clones are kept and a portion is missing. The sample gives about 180,000 clones, approximately 59% of which show up once; 16% is in the top ten. Specimen: CD4+ T cells sorted from blood, collected at week 56, from a patient treated with tofacitinib. The TCR was taken from a human donor with alopecia areata.

The CDR3 reads CASTRQGALGEQFF. The CDR3 nucleotides are TGCGCCAGCACCAGACAGGGGGCTTTGGGTGAGCAGTTCTTC. The chain links TRBV23-1 to TRBJ2-1; 10 nucleotides match TRBD1. TRBV23-1 is known as an ORF, though its function is uncertain. V gave up 7 bases and J gave up 9 bases; unmatched junction bases: 9. This CDR3 has 14 residues.